These T cell receptor beta chains were read from a single sample in a study of T-cell memory formation after mild COVID-19. TCRdb used MiXCR to reprocess the 5' RACE reads, holding one entry per CDR3 protein. This table has approximately 580,000 distinct CDR3 sequences, 20% appearing once. Sequenced: PBMCs or a T cell subset sorted from them (not recorded which). Source of these receptors: an adult woman who had mild COVID-19 (a few samples of this study predate the infection). Cell type and time point are not known. Both conserved end residues are part of each CDR3. The D gene is left open where the match is weak. For some rows the clone size is stated as once, few or many, or as a class when expanded; others skip it.

J gene	clone size	V gene	D gene	CDR3 protein	CDR3 DNA
TRBJ2-5	-	TRBV4-3	TRBD2	CASSQVLAGNQETQYF	TGCGCCAGCAGCCAAGTACTAGCGGGGAACCAAGAGACCCAGTACTTC
TRBJ1-2	-	TRBV20-1	-	CSAGDRSYGYTF	TGCAGTGCCGGGGACCGCAGCTATGGCTACACCTTC
TRBJ2-7	few	TRBV5-1	-	CASSLGVDTLEQYF	TGCGCCAGCAGCTTGGGAGTGGACACCCTCGAGCAGTACTTC
TRBJ2-5	-	TRBV9	-	CASSVMGEETQYF	TGTGCCAGCAGCGTGATGGGGGAAGAGACCCAGTACTTC
TRBJ2-3	few	TRBV12-3/TRBV12-4	-	CASSAGAPATDTQYF	TGTGCCAGCAGTGCCGGGGCCCCTGCAACAGATACGCAGTATTTT
TRBJ1-4	many	TRBV5-5	-	CASSFGEKLFF	TGTGCCAGCAGCTTTGGGGAAAAACTGTTTTTT
TRBJ2-7	few	TRBV27	-	CASRREYSYEQYF	TGTGCCAGCAGACGGGAGTATAGCTACGAGCAGTACTTC
TRBJ2-7	-	TRBV3-1	-	CASSHRPGTYSEQYF	TGTGCCAGCAGCCACCGGCCCGGGACATATTCCGAGCAGTACTTC
TRBJ2-2	-	TRBV29-1	-	CSVAGLVGLGTGELFF	TGCAGCGTTGCGGGGTTGGTGGGGCTGGGGACCGGGGAGCTGTTTTTT
TRBJ1-2	-	TRBV29-1	-	CSVEPNSAYGYTF	TGCAGCGTTGAACCGAATTCCGCGTATGGCTACACCTTC
TRBJ2-2	-	TRBV30	-	CAWSGDRTGELFF	TGTGCCTGGAGTGGAGATAGAACCGGGGAGCTGTTTTTT
TRBJ2-1	few	TRBV6-5	-	CATKESQEFF	TGTGCCACCAAGGAGTCGCAAGAGTTCTTC
TRBJ1-6	-	TRBV29-1	-	CSVRDTDSPLHF	TGCAGCGTTCGGGACACCGATTCACCCCTCCACTTT
TRBJ2-1	few	TRBV7-6	-	CASSPRVGATMGNEQFF	TGTGCCAGCAGTCCCAGGGTGGGAGCGACCATGGGGAATGAGCAGTTCTTC
TRBJ2-5	-	TRBV10-3	TRBD1	CAISESGQGSAETQYF	TGTGCCATCAGTGAGTCGGGACAGGGATCCGCGGAGACCCAGTACTTC
TRBJ1-2	few	TRBV4-2	TRBD1	CASSQVGGGSYGYTF	TGTGCCAGCAGCCAAGTAGGGGGCGGAAGCTATGGCTACACCTTC
TRBJ1-3	few	TRBV12-3/TRBV12-4	TRBD1	CATGQGGGNTIYF	TGTGCCACCGGACAGGGTGGGGGAAACACCATATATTTT
TRBJ1-6	-	TRBV6-2/TRBV6-3	-	CASSAGTHNSPLHF	TGTGCCAGCAGTGCCGGGACACATAATTCACCCCTCCACTTT
TRBJ2-4	-	TRBV15	-	CATTSAKAKNIQYF	TGTGCCACCACTAGCGCTAAAGCCAAAAACATTCAGTACTTC
TRBJ2-1	-	TRBV9	TRBD2	CASSLRGLAGSNYNEQFF	TGTGCCAGCAGCCTACGGGGACTAGCGGGATCAAACTACAATGAGCAGTTCTTC
TRBJ2-7	-	TRBV7-2	-	CASSLTGLRGEQYF	TGTGCCAGCAGCTTAACCGGCCTCCGGGGTGAGCAGTACTTC
TRBJ1-2	few	TRBV20-1	TRBD1	CSARKQGAYGYTF	TGCAGTGCTAGGAAACAGGGGGCTTATGGCTACACCTTC
TRBJ2-5	-	TRBV5-1	TRBD2	CASSPIAGQETQYF	TGCGCCAGCAGCCCAATAGCGGGGCAAGAGACCCAGTACTTC
TRBJ2-4	-	TRBV6-1	-	CASSEAGTTLAKNIQYF	TGTGCCAGCAGTGAAGCCGGGACAACGCTAGCCAAAAACATTCAGTACTTC
TRBJ2-7	few	TRBV12-3/TRBV12-4	TRBD2	CASSLGTSLTYEQYF	TGTGCCAGCAGTCTAGGGACTAGCTTAACCTACGAGCAGTACTTC
TRBJ2-5	few	TRBV10-3	-	CAITHEPKETQYF	TGTGCCATCACCCACGAACCGAAAGAGACCCAGTACTTC
TRBJ2-7	-	TRBV5-5	-	CASSLGSALPYEQYF	TGTGCCAGCAGCTTGGGGTCAGCCCTCCCCTACGAGCAGTACTTC
TRBJ2-1	-	TRBV6-5	-	CASSPHRGLNEQFF	TGTGCCAGCAGCCCCCACCGGGGCCTAAATGAGCAGTTCTTC
TRBJ2-2	-	TRBV7-3	-	CASSHGGGRYTGELFF	TGTGCCAGCAGCCACGGCGGAGGGCGGTACACCGGGGAGCTGTTTTTT
TRBJ1-5	few	TRBV29-1	TRBD1	CSVSKGQGNQPQHF	TGCAGCGTCAGTAAGGGACAGGGCAATCAGCCCCAGCATTTT
TRBJ1-5	-	TRBV11-2	TRBD1	CASSLGGTGSQPQHF	TGTGCCAGCAGCTTAGGCGGGACAGGGTCTCAGCCCCAGCATTTT
TRBJ2-3	few	TRBV7-3	TRBD2	CASSSLPHGGGTQYF	TGTGCCAGCAGCTCACTCCCCCACGGGGGAGGGACGCAGTATTTT
TRBJ2-7	few	TRBV11-2	-	CASSLVGPLGYEQYF	TGTGCCAGCAGCTTAGTTGGACCCTTGGGATACGAGCAGTACTTC
TRBJ2-3	-	TRBV20-1	TRBD2	CSAGTSGDTQYF	TGCAGTGCCGGGACTAGCGGGGACACGCAGTATTTT
TRBJ2-3	few	TRBV30	TRBD2	CAWSNPRPSGGALTQYF	TGTGCCTGGAGTAACCCCCGACCAAGCGGGGGGGCTCTTACGCAGTATTTT